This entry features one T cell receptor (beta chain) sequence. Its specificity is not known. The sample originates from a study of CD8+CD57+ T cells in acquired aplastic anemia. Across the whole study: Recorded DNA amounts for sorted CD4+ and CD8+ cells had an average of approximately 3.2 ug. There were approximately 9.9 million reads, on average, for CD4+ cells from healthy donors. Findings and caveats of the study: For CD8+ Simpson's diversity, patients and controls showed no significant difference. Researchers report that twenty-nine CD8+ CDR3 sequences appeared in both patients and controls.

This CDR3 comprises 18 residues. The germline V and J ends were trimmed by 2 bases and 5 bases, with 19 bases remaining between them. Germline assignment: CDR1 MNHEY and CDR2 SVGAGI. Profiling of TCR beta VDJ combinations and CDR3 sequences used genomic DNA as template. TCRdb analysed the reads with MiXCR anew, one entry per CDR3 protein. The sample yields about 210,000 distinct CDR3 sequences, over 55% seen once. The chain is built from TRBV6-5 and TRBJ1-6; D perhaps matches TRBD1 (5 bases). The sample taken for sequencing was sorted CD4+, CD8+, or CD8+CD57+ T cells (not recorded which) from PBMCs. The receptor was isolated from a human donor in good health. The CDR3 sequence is CASSYTYPPGRNNSPLHF. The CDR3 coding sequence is TGTGCCAGCAGTTACACTTATCCTCCGGGACGGAATAATTCACCCCTCCACTTT.